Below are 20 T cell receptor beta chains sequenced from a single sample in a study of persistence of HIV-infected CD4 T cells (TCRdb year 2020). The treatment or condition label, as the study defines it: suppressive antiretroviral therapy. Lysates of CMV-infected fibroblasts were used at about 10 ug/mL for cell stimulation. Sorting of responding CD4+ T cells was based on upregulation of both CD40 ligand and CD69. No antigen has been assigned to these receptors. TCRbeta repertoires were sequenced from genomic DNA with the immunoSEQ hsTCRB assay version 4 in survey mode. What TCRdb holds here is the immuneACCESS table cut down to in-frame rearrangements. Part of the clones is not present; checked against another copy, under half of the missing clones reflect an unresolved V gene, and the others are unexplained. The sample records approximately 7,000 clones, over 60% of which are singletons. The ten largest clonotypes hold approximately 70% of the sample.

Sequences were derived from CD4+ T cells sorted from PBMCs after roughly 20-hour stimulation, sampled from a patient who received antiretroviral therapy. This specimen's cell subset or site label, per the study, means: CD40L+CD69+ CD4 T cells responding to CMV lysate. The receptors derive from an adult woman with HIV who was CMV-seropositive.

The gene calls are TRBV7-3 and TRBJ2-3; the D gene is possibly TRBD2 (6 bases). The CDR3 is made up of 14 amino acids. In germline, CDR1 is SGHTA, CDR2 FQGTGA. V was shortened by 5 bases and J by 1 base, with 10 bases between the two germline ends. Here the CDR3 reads CASSREWGTDTQYF. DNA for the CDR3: TGTGCCAGCAGCCGGGAGTGGGGCACAGATACGCAGTATTTT.

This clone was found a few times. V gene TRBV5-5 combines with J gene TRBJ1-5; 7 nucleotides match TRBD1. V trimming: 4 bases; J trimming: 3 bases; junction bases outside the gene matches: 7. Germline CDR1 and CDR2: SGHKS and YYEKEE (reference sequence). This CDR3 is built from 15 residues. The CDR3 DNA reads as TGTGCCAGCAGCCTAACAGGGGCGTACAATCAGCCCCAGCATTTT. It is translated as CASSLTGAYNQPQHF.

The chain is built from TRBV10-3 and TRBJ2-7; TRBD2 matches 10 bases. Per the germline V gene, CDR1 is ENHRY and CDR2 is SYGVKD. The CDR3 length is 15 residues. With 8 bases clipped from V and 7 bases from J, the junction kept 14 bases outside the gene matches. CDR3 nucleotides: TGTGCCATCGAGAAAGCGGGGGGGCCGGGAGAAGAGCAGTACTTC. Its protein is CAIEKAGGPGEEQYF.

The CDR3 protein is CASGKSGEGAFF. The CDR3 DNA reads TGTGCCAGCGGCAAATCGGGGGAGGGAGCTTTCTTT. The chain is built from TRBV5-4 and TRBJ1-1, with a possible D match to TRBD1 (5 bases). Trimming took off 7 bases at V and 10 bases at J, with 17 bases between the two ends. Germline-derived CDR1 and CDR2 are SGHNT and YYREEE (reference sequence). The length of the CDR3 is 12 residues.

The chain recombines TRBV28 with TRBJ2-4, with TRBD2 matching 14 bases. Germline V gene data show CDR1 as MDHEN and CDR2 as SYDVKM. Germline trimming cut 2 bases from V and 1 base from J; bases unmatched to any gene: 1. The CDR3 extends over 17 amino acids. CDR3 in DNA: TGTGCCAGCAGTTTACGGACTAGCGGGAGGGCCAAAAACATTCAGTACTTC. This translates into CASSLRTSGRAKNIQYF. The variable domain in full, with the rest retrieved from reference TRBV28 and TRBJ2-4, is DVKVTQSSRYLVKRTGEKVFLECVQDMDHENMFWYRQDPGLGLRLIYFSYDVKMKEKGDIPEGYSVSREKKERFSLILESASTNQTSMYLCASSLRTSGRAKNIQYFGAGTRLSVL.

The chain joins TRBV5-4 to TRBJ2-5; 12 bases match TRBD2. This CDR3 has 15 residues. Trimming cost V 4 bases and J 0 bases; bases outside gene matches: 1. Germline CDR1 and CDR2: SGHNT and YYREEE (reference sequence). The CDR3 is CASSRTSGDQETQYF. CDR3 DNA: TGTGCCAGCAGCCGGACTAGCGGGGACCAAGAGACCCAGTACTTC.

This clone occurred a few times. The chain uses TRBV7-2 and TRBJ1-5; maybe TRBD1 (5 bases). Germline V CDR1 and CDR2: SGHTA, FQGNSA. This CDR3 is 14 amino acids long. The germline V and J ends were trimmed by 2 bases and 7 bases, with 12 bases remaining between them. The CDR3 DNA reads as TGTGCCAGCAGCTTACCAGGGTGGAACCAGCCCCAGCATTTT. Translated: CASSLPGWNQPQHF. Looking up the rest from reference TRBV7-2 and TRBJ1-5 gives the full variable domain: GAGVSQSPSNKVTEKGKDVELRCDPISGHTALYWYRQSLGQGLEFLIYFQGNSAPDKSGLPSDRFSAERTGGSVSTLTIQRTQQEDSAVYLCASSLPGWNQPQHFGDGTRLSIL.

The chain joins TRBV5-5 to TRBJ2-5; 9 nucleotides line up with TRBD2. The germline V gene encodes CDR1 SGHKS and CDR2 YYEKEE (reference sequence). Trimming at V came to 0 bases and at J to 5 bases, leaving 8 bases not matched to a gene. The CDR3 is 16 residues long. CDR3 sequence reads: CASSLEGGGARETQYF. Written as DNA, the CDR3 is TGTGCCAGCAGCTTGGAAGGCGGGGGGGCCCGGGAGACCCAGTACTTC.

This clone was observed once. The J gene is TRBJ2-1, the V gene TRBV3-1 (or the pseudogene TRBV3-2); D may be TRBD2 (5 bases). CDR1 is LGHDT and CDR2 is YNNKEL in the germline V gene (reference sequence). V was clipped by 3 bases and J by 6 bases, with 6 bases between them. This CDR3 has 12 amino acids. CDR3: CASSQRVNEQFF. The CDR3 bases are TGTGCCAGCAGCCAGCGGGTCAATGAGCAGTTCTTC.

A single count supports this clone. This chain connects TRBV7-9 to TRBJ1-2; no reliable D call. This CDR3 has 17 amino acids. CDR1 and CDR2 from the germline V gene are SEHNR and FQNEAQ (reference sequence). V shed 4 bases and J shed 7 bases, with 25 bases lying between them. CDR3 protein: CASSSPGARKGLSGYTF. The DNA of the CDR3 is TGTGCCAGCAGCTCCCCCGGCGCCCGAAAAGGGCTTAGTGGCTACACCTTC.

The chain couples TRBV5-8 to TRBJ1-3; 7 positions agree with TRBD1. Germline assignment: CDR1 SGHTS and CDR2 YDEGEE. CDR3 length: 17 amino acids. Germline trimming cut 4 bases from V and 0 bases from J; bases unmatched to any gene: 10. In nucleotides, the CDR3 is TGTGCCAGCAGCCTTCATACAGGGGACTTCTCTGGAAACACCATATATTTT. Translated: CASSLHTGDFSGNTIYF.

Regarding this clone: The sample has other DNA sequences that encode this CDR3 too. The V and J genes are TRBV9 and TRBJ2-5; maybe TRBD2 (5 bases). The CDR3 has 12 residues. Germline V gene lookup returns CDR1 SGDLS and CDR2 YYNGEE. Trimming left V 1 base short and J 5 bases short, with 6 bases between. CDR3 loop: CASSVRGETQYF. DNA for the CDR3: TGTGCCAGCAGCGTACGCGGGGAGACCCAGTACTTC. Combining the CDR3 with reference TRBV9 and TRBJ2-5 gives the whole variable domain DSGVTQTPKHLITATGQRVTLRCSPRSGDLSVYWYQQSLDQGLQFLIQYYNGEERAKGNILERFSAQQFPDLHSELNLSSLELGDSALYFCASSVRGETQYFGPGTRLLVL.

This chain's CDR3 is CASSRSGGAVEKLFF. The DNA of the CDR3 is TGTGCCAGCAGTAGAAGTGGGGGCGCCGTTGAAAAACTGTTTTTT. The rearrangement uses TRBV7-2 and TRBJ1-4, with D maybe TRBD1 (6 bases). This CDR3 comprises 15 residues. Germline loops: CDR1 SGHTA, CDR2 FQGNSA. V lost 6 bases and J 7 bases, leaving 18 bases between the germline ends.

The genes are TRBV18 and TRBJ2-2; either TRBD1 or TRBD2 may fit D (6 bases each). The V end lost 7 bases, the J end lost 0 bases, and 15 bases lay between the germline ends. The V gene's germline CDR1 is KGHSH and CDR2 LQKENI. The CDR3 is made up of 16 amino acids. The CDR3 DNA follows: TGTGCCAGCTTCGCCGGCGGGACAACGAACACCGGGGAGCTGTTTTTT. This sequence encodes CASFAGGTTNTGELFF.

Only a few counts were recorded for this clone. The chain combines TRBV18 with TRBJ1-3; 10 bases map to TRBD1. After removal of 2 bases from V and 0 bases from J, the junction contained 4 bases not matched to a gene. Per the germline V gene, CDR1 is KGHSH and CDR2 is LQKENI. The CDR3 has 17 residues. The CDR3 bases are TGTGCCAGCTCACCATATGGGACAGGGGACTCTGGAAACACCATATATTTT. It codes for CASSPYGTGDSGNTIYF.

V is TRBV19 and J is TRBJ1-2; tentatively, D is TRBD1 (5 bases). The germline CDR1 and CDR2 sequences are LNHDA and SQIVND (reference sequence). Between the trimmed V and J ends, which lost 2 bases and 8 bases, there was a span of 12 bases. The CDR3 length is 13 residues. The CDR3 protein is CASSISRGDGYTF. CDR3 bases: TGTGCCAGTAGTATAAGTCGCGGGGACGGCTACACCTTC.

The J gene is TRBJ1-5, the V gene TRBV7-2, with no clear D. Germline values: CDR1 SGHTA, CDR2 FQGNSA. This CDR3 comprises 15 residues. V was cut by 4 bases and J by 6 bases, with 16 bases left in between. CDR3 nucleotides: TGTGCCAGCAGCTCCTGGACGGGTACCGGTCAGCCCCAGCATTTT. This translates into CASSSWTGTGQPQHF.

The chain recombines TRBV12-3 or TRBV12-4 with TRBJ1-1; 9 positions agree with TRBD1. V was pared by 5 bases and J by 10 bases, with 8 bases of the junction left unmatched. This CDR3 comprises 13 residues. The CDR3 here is CASSIPGTGRAFF. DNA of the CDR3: TGTGCCAGCAGTATCCCCGGGACAGGGAGAGCTTTCTTT.

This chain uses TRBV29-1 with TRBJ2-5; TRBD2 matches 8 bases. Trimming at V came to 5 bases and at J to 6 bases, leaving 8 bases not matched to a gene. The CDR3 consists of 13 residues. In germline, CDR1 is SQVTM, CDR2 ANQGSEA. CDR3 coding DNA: TGCAGCGTTCGGGGGGGCGCGGAAAAGACCCAGTACTTC. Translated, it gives CSVRGGAEKTQYF.

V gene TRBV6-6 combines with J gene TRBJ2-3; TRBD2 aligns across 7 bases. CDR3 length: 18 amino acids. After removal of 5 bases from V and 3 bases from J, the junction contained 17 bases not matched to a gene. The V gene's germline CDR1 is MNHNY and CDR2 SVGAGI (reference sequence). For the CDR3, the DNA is TGTGCCAGCAGTCCCCTTAGCGGGCCCGGCAGCGTAACAGATACGCAGTATTTT. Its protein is CASSPLSGPGSVTDTQYF.